The T cell receptor (beta chain) described here comes from a study of T and B cells in COVID-19 patients. TRB was amplified from around 250-460 ng of blood genomic DNA. BIOMED2 TRB-A/B primer pools were used in multiplex TRB PCR. TCRdb re-called the multiplex PCR reads through MiXCR, storing one row per CDR3 protein. The sample includes over 7,000 distinct CDR3 sequences, roughly 30% of them seen just once. This receptor was identified in a human donor with active COVID-19. The specimen was blood.

The DNA for the CDR3 is TGTGCCAGCTCACTAGACAGTGACTATGGCTACACCTTC. Its translation is CASSLDSDYGYTF. The chain is built from TRBV18 and TRBJ1-2; weak D call: TRBD1 (5 bases). Germline CDR1 is KGHSH and CDR2 is LQKENI. The CDR3 runs to 13 residues. Trimming took 4 bases from V and 3 from J, leaving 9 bases between them.